Described below is a single TCR beta chain sequence and its context. PCR primers comprised 60 Vbeta and 13 Jbeta primers. Libraries were prepared by immunoSEQ multiplex PCR; TCRdb keeps only in-frame clonotypes and omits some of them. Of 250,000 to 350,000 clones listed, under 90% are singletons. This sample is part of a study of cytomegalovirus exposure and HLA in healthy donors. Study information: Genotyping of roughly 400 donors showed that around 85% belonged to the Caucasian-associated ancestry cluster.

The V segment lost 4 bases and the J segment 2 bases; nucleotides outside the gene matches: 12. CDR1 is SGHVS and CDR2 is FQNEAQ in the germline V gene. CDR3 size: 17 residues. The rearrangement links TRBV7-8 to TRBJ1-1; 8 positions match TRBD1. The receptor comes from a girl aged 2-10 years in good health and CMV-seronegative. The sample comprised PBMCs. CDR3 DNA: TGTGCCAGCAGCTCGGACAGGGTAACCGGCGCCAACACTGAAGCTTTCTTT. Translation gives CASSSDRVTGANTEAFF.